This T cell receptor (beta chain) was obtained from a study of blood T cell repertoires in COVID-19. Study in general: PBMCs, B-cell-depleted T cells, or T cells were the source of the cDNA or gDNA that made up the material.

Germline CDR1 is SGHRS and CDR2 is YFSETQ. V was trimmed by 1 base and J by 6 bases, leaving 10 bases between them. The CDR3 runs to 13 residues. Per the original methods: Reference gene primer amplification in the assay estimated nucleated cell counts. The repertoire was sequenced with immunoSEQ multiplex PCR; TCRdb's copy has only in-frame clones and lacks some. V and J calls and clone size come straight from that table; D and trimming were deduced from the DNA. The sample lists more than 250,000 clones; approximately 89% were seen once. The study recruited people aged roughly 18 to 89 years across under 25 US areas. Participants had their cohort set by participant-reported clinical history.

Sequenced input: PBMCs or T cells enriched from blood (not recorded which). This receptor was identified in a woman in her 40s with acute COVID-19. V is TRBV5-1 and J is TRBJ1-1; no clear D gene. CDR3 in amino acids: CASSLSSVSEAFF. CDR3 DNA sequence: TGCGCCAGCAGCTTGTCGTCGGTGTCTGAAGCTTTCTTT.